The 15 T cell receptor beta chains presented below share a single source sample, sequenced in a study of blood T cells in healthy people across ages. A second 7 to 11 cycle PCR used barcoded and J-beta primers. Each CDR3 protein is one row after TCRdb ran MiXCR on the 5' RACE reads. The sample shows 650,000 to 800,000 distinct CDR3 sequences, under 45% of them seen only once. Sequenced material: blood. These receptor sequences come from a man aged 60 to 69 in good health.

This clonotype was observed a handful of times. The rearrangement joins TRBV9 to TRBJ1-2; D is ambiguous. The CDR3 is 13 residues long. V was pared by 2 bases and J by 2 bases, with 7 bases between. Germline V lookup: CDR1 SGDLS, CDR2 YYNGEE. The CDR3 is CASSVAANYGYTF. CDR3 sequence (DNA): TGTGCCAGCAGCGTCGCCGCCAACTATGGCTACACCTTC. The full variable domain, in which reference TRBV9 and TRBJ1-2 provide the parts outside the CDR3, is DSGVTQTPKHLITATGQRVTLRCSPRSGDLSVYWYQQSLDQGLQFLIQYYNGEERAKGNILERFSAQQFPDLHSELNLSSLELGDSALYFCASSVAANYGYTFGSGTRLTVV.

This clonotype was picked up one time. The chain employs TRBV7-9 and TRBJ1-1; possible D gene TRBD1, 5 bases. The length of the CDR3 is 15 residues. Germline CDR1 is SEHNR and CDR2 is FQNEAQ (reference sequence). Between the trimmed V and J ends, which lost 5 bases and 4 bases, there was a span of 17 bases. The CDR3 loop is CASSPDRIGGTEAFF. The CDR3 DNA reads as TGTGCCAGCAGCCCCGATAGGATCGGGGGCACTGAAGCTTTCTTT.

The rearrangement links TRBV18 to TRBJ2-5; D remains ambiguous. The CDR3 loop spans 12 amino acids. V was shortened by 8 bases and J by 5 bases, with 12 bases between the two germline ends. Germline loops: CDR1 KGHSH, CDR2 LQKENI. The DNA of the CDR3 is TGTGCCAGCCCACAAGAGACGGAGACCCAGTACTTC. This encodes CASPQETETQYF.

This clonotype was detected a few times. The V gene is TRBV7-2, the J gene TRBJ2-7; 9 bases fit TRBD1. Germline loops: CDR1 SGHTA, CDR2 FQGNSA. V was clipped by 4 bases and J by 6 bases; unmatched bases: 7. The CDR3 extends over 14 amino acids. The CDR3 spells CASSSPGQGREQYF. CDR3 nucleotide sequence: TGTGCCAGCAGCTCCCCGGGACAGGGTCGCGAGCAGTACTTC.

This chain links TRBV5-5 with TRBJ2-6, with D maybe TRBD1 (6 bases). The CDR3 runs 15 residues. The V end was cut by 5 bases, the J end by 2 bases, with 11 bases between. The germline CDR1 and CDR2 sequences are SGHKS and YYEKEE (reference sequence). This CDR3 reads CASRKPGAGANVLTF. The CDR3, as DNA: TGTGCCAGCAGGAAACCAGGGGCTGGGGCCAACGTCCTGACTTTC.

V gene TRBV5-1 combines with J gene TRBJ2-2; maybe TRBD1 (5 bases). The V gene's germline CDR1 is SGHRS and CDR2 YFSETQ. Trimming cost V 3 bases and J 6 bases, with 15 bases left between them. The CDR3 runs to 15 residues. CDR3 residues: CASSSRPGRSGELFF. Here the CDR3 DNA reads TGCGCCAGCAGCTCACGGCCAGGGCGGTCCGGGGAGCTGTTTTTT.

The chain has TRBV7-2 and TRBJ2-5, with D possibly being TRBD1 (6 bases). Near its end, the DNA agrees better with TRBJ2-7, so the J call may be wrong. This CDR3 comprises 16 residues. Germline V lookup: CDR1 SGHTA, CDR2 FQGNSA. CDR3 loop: CASSPLLQQGSDEQYF. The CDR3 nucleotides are TGTGCCAGCAGCCCCCTCCTCCAACAGGGATCCGACGAGCAGTACTTC.

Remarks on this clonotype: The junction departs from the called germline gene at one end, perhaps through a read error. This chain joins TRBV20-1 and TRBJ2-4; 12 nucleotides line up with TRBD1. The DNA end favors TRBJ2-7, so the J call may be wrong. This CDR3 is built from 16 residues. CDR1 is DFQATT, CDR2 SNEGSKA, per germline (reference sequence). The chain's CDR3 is CCARGRDRGLPYEQYF. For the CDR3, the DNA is TGCTGTGCTAGAGGTCGGGACAGGGGGCTCCCTTACGAGCAGTACTTC.

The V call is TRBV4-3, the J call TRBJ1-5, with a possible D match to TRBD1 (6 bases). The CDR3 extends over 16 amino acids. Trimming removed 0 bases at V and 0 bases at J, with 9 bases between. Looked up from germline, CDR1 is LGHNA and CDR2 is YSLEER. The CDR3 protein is CASSQELGHSNQPQHF. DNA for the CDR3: TGCGCCAGCAGCCAAGAGTTGGGACATAGCAATCAGCCCCAGCATTTT.

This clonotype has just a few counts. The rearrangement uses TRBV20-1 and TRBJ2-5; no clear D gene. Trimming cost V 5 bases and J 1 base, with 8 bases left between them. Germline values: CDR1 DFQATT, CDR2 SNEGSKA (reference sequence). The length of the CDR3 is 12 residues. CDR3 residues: CSASVAQETQYF. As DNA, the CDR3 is TGCAGTGCTTCAGTCGCCCAAGAGACCCAGTACTTC.

CDR3 sequence: CASTEGTPGGYTF. In DNA form, the CDR3 reads TGTGCCAGCACCGAGGGGACTCCGGGGGGCTACACCTTC. The J gene is TRBJ1-2, the V gene TRBV28, with D possibly being TRBD1 (5 bases). Trimming stripped 7 bases from V and 8 bases from J, with 17 bases between. Germline CDR1 MDHEN, CDR2 SYDVKM. This CDR3 contains 13 residues.

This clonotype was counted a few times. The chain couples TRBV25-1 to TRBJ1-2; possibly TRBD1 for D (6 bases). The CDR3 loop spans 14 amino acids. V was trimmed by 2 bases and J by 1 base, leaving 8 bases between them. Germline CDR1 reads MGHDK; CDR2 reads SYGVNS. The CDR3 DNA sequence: TGTGCCAGCAGTGAAGAGGACAGTAACTATGGCTACACCTTC. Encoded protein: CASSEEDSNYGYTF.

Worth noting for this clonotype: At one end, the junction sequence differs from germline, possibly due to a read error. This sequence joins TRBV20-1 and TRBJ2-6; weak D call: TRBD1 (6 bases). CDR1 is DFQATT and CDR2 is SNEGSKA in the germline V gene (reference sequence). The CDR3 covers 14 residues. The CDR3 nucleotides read TGCAGTGCAAGGGACAACTCTGGGGCCAGCGTCCTGACTTTC. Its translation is CSARDNSGASVLTF.

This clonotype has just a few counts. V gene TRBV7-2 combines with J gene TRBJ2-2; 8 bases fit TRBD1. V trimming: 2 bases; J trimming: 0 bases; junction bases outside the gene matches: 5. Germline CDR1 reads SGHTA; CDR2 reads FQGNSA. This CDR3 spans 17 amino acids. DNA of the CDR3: TGTGCCAGCAGCTTACTCAGGGGGCCAACGAACACCGGGGAGCTGTTTTTT. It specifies CASSLLRGPTNTGELFF.

This CDR3 reads CASSPGRRPADTQYF. The CDR3 nucleotides are TGTGCCAGCAGTCCAGGACGGCGCCCCGCAGATACGCAGTATTTT. The genes are TRBV2 and TRBJ2-3; no definite D call. Germline V gene sequence: CDR1 SNHLY, CDR2 FYNNEI. V was cut by 5 bases and J by 4 bases, with 16 bases left in between. The CDR3 covers 15 residues.